This TCR beta chain was retrieved from a study of blood T cell repertoires in COVID-19. Whole-study context: The study drew acute and convalescent COVID-19 samples from the United States, Italy and Spain. Sample material is recorded as cDNA or gDNA derived from T cells, B-cell-depleted T cells, or PBMCs.

Original methodology: Reference gene primer amplification gave nucleated cell count estimates. Clones were sequenced by immunoSEQ multiplex PCR, and TCRdb holds only the in-frame ones, with some missing. Clone size and V and J calls were adopted from that table, with D and trimming inferred from the DNA. The table includes hundreds of thousands of clones, roughly 86% detected once. Trimming removed 5 bases at V and 4 bases at J, with 23 bases between. The CDR3 covers 17 residues. CDR1 SGHAT and CDR2 FQNNGV come from the germline V gene. The genes are TRBV11-2 and TRBJ1-2; D not certain. The TCR originated in a woman aged 25 to 45 who had recovered from COVID-19. Sequencing was carried out using peripheral blood. The CDR3 sequence: CASSPLGGLAAGYGYTF. CDR3 sequence (DNA): TGTGCCAGCAGCCCCCTGGGTGGTTTGGCGGCGGGCTATGGCTACACCTTC.